These 27 T cell receptor beta chains were sequenced from one sample in a study of preoperative IRX-2 immunotherapy in early breast cancer. Treatment meaning: preoperative locoregional IRX-2 cytokine immunotherapy. TCRdb's table, derived via immunoSEQ multiplex PCR, lists solely in-frame clones and lacks some. The sample includes about 98,000 clones, just over 85% of them seen just once. The material was tumor tissue, obtained after IRX-2 immunotherapy. These receptor sequences come from a human donor with breast cancer.

The rearrangement uses TRBV5-1 and TRBJ2-3; 7 bases align to TRBD1. With 1 base clipped from V and 6 bases from J, the junction kept 8 bases outside the gene matches. Germline V gene data show CDR1 as SGHRS and CDR2 as YFSETQ. CDR3 length: 15 amino acids. CDR3 amino acids: CASSLRQGSGDTQYF. The CDR3 coding sequence is TGCGCCAGCAGCTTGCGACAGGGCTCTGGGGATACGCAGTATTTT.

For this clone: One junction end disagrees with the germline gene, perhaps due to a read error. The chain links TRBV15 to TRBJ1-4; 9 bases are a match to TRBD1. From germline, CDR1 is LNHNV and CDR2 YYDKDF (reference sequence). This CDR3 region has 15 residues. CDR3 protein: CATSRGGTGYEKLFF. The CDR3 DNA sequence: TGTGCCACCAGCAGAGGGGGGACAGGGTATGAGAAACTGTTTTTT.

The chain joins TRBV28 to TRBJ2-7; D gene ambiguous. The CDR3 spans 12 residues. The germline V and J ends were trimmed by 2 bases and 3 bases, with 5 bases remaining between them. Germline V gene lookup returns CDR1 MDHEN and CDR2 SYDVKM. CDR3 in amino acids: CASSLRIYEQYF. CDR3 bases: TGTGCCAGCAGTTTACGTATCTACGAGCAGTACTTC. Looking up the rest from reference TRBV28 and TRBJ2-7 gives the full variable domain: DVKVTQSSRYLVKRTGEKVFLECVQDMDHENMFWYRQDPGLGLRLIYFSYDVKMKEKGDIPEGYSVSREKKERFSLILESASTNQTSMYLCASSLRIYEQYFGPGTRLTVT.

CDR3 bases: TGCGCCAGCAGCTTGGGAGGGACAGGAGGTAACTATGGCTACACCTTC. It is translated as CASSLGGTGGNYGYTF. V and J are TRBV5-1 and TRBJ1-2, with 8 bases fitting TRBD1. The CDR3 sequence is 16 residues long. Looked up from germline, CDR1 is SGHRS and CDR2 is YFSETQ. The trim removed 0 bases at V and 1 base at J, leaving 5 bases unmatched.

This sequence joins TRBV11-3 and TRBJ1-5, with TRBD1 matching over 8 bases. In germline, CDR1 is SGHNT, CDR2 YENEEA. The CDR3 spans 16 residues. The ends lost 2 bases at V and 0 bases at J; junction bases unmatched: 3. The CDR3 region is CASSLQGARSNQPQHF. CDR3 bases: TGTGCCAGCAGCTTACAGGGGGCGCGTAGCAATCAGCCCCAGCATTTT.

V is TRBV28 and J is TRBJ2-2; 11 bases line up with TRBD1. This CDR3 region has 15 residues. The trim removed 8 bases at V and 7 bases at J, leaving 9 bases unmatched. Per germline, CDR1 MDHEN and CDR2 SYDVKM. The CDR3 protein is CASGGTGGTVGELFF. The CDR3 region has the DNA TGTGCCAGCGGGGGGACAGGGGGAACGGTCGGGGAGCTGTTTTTT.

A word on this clone: Mismatch with germline at one junction end may stem from a read error. This chain joins TRBV6-8 and TRBJ1-1; 11 bases fit TRBD1. CDR3 length: 16 residues. From germline, CDR1 is MNHGY and CDR2 SAAAGT. CDR3 sequence: CASSYFLGQGGTEAFF. The CDR3 DNA sequence: TGTGCCAGCAGCTACTTTCTGGGACAGGGGGGCACTGAAGCTTTCTTT.

V gene TRBV5-1 combines with J gene TRBJ2-7; weak D call: TRBD1 (5 bases). This CDR3 contains 15 residues. The V gene's germline CDR1 is SGHRS and CDR2 YFSETQ. V dropped 0 bases and J dropped 0 bases, with 10 bases sitting between them. The CDR3 DNA is TGCGCCAGCAGCTTGGAAGGGGCGCTCTCCTACGAGCAGTACTTC. Translated, it gives CASSLEGALSYEQYF.

V gene TRBV6-8 combines with J gene TRBJ2-3; 7 nucleotides match TRBD1. The CDR3 consists of 14 residues. Per germline, CDR1 MNHGY and CDR2 SAAAGT. V lost 6 bases and J lost 7; bases outside the gene matches: 10. CDR3 amino acids: CASRVDRSTNTQYF. The CDR3 nucleotides are TGTGCCAGCAGGGTGGACAGGTCTACGAATACGCAGTATTTT.

J is TRBJ1-5 and V is TRBV19, with D possibly being TRBD1 (6 bases). Germline assignment: CDR1 LNHDA and CDR2 SQIVND (reference sequence). The V end lost 5 bases, the J end lost 3 bases, and 11 bases lay between the germline ends. The CDR3 spans 14 residues. The CDR3 is CASSLGQFNQPQHF. The CDR3 nucleotides are TGTGCCAGTAGTCTGGGACAATTCAATCAGCCCCAGCATTTT.

V gene TRBV4-1 combines with J gene TRBJ1-4; D gene uncertain. The CDR3 spans 16 residues. Trimming pared 0 bases from V and 4 bases from J, leaving 12 bases between. Per germline, CDR1 MGHRA and CDR2 YSYEKL. The CDR3: CASSQDLRRLNEKLFF. In nucleotides, the CDR3 is TGCGCCAGCAGCCAAGATTTAAGACGGCTTAATGAAAAACTGTTTTTT.

The chain is built from TRBV30 and TRBJ1-1; the D is unclear. The CDR3 runs 13 residues. Trimming left V 0 bases short and J 5 bases short, with 10 bases between. The germline gives CDR1 GTSNPN, CDR2 SVGIG (reference sequence). CDR3 in DNA: TGTGCCTGGAGTGTAAGTAGGAATACTGAAGCTTTCTTT. Translation gives CAWSVSRNTEAFF.

The V gene is TRBV28, the J gene TRBJ1-6; 8 nucleotides match TRBD1. The CDR3 runs to 12 residues. The germline CDR1 and CDR2 sequences are MDHEN and SYDVKM. Trimming cost V 7 bases and J 10 bases; bases outside gene matches: 3. CDR3 DNA: TGTGCCAGCACAGGGGGCAAATCACCCCTCCACTTT. Protein sequence: CASTGGKSPLHF.

This CDR3 reads CASSRVLGQQETQYF. Here the CDR3 DNA reads TGTGCCAGCAGTCGGGTATTGGGACAGCAAGAGACCCAGTACTTC. This sequence joins TRBV6-4 and TRBJ2-5; 7 bases agree with TRBD1. J was trimmed by 2 bases and V by 5 bases; bases with no gene match: 8. Germline V gene sequence: CDR1 MRHNA, CDR2 SNTAGT. CDR3 length: 15 amino acids.

The chain carries TRBV15 and TRBJ2-1; 12 bases line up with TRBD2. V dropped 0 bases and J dropped 2; count of bases not matched to a gene: 2. There are 17 residues in the CDR3. Germline CDR1 is LNHNV and CDR2 is YYDKDF (reference sequence). CDR3 sequence: CATSRDRTSGAYNEQFF. CDR3 DNA: TGTGCCACCAGCAGAGATCGGACTAGCGGGGCCTACAATGAGCAGTTCTTC.

The chain combines TRBV19 with TRBJ2-1, with 10 positions matching TRBD1. The CDR3 loop spans 16 amino acids. The germline CDR1 and CDR2 sequences are LNHDA and SQIVND (reference sequence). The trim removed 3 bases at V and 4 bases at J, leaving 6 bases unmatched. CDR3 nucleotides: TGTGCCAGTAGTATGGTTGGGGACAGGGGATACAATGAGCAGTTCTTC. This encodes CASSMVGDRGYNEQFF. The entire variable domain, with the rest obtained from reference TRBV19 and TRBJ2-1, is as follows: DGGITQSPKYLFRKEGQNVTLSCEQNLNHDAMYWYRQDPGQGLRLIYYSQIVNDFQKGDIAEGYSVSREKKESFPLTVTSAQKNPTAFYLCASSMVGDRGYNEQFFGPGTRLTVL.

This sequence joins TRBV6-8 and TRBJ1-1; TRBD1 is a possible D gene (6 bases). CDR1 MNHGY and CDR2 SAAAGT come from the germline V gene. The CDR3 totals 13 residues. Trimming removed 9 bases from V and 1 base from J, with 12 bases in between. CDR3 residues: CASYRDTNTEAFF. The CDR3 DNA reads as TGTGCCAGTTACCGGGACACGAACACTGAAGCTTTCTTT.

V gene TRBV28 combines with J gene TRBJ2-5; D gene unclear. This CDR3 has 12 residues. Germline CDR1 is MDHEN and CDR2 is SYDVKM. Trimming took off 4 bases at V and 6 bases at J, with 9 bases between the two ends. CDR3 protein: CASSSQGKTQYF. The CDR3 coding sequence is TGTGCCAGCAGTTCCCAAGGCAAGACCCAGTACTTC.

The chain uses TRBV14 and TRBJ2-3, with 10 positions matching TRBD2. V gave up 4 bases and J gave up 2 bases; unmatched junction bases: 6. Germline V gene data show CDR1 as SGHDN and CDR2 as FVKESK. The CDR3 runs to 16 residues. CDR3 bases: TGTGCCAGCAGCCTACTAGCGGGGACCATCACAGATACGCAGTATTTT. Translated: CASSLLAGTITDTQYF.

The V gene is TRBV18, the J gene TRBJ1-2; TRBD1 matches at 9 bases. The V segment lost 4 bases and the J segment 8 bases; nucleotides outside the gene matches: 11. CDR3 length: 15 amino acids. The germline gives CDR1 KGHSH, CDR2 LQKENI. As DNA, the CDR3 is TGTGCCAGCTCACTACCGGGACAGGGAAGTTTAGGCTACACCTTC. As protein: CASSLPGQGSLGYTF.

This sequence joins TRBV29-1 and TRBJ2-3; 7 bases map to TRBD1. This CDR3 comprises 15 residues. V was pared by 5 bases and J by 0 bases, with 8 bases of the junction left unmatched. Germline loops: CDR1 SQVTM, CDR2 ANQGSEA. Here the CDR3 DNA reads TGCAGCGTTCACAAACAGGGGTCTAGCACAGATACGCAGTATTTT. Translated, it gives CSVHKQGSSTDTQYF.

The genes are TRBV30 and TRBJ1-1, with D unresolved. Germline-derived CDR1 and CDR2 are GTSNPN and SVGIG (reference sequence). Trimming pared 0 bases from V and 2 bases from J, leaving 7 bases between. The CDR3 has 13 residues. The CDR3 here is CAWSVTDNTEAFF. The CDR3 DNA sequence: TGTGCCTGGAGTGTAACAGACAACACTGAAGCTTTCTTT.

V is TRBV28 and J is TRBJ1-6, with D possibly TRBD1 on 5 matching bases. The germline V gene encodes CDR1 MDHEN and CDR2 SYDVKM. V was cut by 2 bases and J by 12 bases, with 17 bases left in between. The CDR3 consists of 15 residues. The DNA of the CDR3 is TGTGCCAGCAGTTTACCCGGGACCCCCCTAGGACCCCTCCACTTT. This codes for CASSLPGTPLGPLHF.

The V call is TRBV5-1, the J call TRBJ2-2; D remains unclear. The V gene lost 0 bases and the J gene lost 4 bases, with 10 bases spanning the gap. Germline V gene lookup returns CDR1 SGHRS and CDR2 YFSETQ. CDR3 length: 15 amino acids. The CDR3 sequence: CASSLDISGTGELFF. CDR3 nucleotides: TGCGCCAGCAGCTTGGACATAAGTGGCACCGGGGAGCTGTTTTTT.

The chain carries TRBV19 and TRBJ1-2; D is unclear. The CDR3 is made up of 14 amino acids. V was clipped by 6 bases and J by 2 bases, with 13 bases between them. Germline V lookup: CDR1 LNHDA, CDR2 SQIVND (reference sequence). CDR3 region: CASSLEATNYGYTF. The DNA for the CDR3 is TGTGCCAGTAGCCTGGAGGCGACGAACTATGGCTACACCTTC.

V is TRBV25-1 and J is TRBJ2-7, with 8 nucleotides matching TRBD2. V was clipped by 4 bases and J by 0 bases; unmatched bases: 5. Germline V lookup: CDR1 MGHDK, CDR2 SYGVNS. CDR3 size: 15 residues. The CDR3 sequence: CASSGSSGGSYEQYF. The CDR3 region has the DNA TGTGCCAGCAGTGGCTCCAGCGGGGGCTCCTACGAGCAGTACTTC.

As to this clone: One end of the junction is discordant with germline, which a read error may explain. The chain couples TRBV6-8 to TRBJ1-5, with D uncertain. The length of the CDR3 is 15 residues. Germline-derived CDR1 and CDR2 are MNHGY and SAAAGT. The CDR3 is CAISRASGGNQPQHF. DNA of the CDR3: TGTGCCATCAGTCGGGCCAGTGGGGGCAATCAGCCCCAGCATTTT.